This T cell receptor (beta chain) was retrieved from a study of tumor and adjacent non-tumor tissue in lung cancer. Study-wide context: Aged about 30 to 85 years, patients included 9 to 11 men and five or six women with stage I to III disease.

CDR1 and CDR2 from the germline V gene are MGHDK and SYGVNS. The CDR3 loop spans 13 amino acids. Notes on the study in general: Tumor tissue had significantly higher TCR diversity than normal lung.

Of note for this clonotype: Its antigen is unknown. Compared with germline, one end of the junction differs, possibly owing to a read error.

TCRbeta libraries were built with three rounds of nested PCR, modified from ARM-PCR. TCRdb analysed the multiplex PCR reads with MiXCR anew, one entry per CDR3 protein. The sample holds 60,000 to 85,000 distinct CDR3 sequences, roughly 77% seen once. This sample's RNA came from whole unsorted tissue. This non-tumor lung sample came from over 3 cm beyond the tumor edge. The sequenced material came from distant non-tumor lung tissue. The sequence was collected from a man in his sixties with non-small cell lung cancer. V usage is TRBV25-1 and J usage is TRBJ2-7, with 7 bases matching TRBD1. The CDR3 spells CVCSSQGDYEQYF. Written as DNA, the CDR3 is TGTGTCTGCAGTTCTCAGGGGGATTACGAACAGTACTTC.